Given below is one T cell receptor (beta chain) in context. V lost 2 bases, J lost 10 bases, and 7 bases stayed unmatched. The CDR3 is 15 amino acids. Germline CDR1 SGDLS, CDR2 YYNGEE. One entry per CDR3 protein, called by TCRdb with MiXCR from the 5' RACE reads. The sample lists nearly 350,000 distinct CDR3 sequences, roughly 14% seen once, with roughly 1.1% in the top ten. The data are from a study of CD8 T cells in ankylosing spondylitis. The chain joins TRBV9 to TRBJ1-6; the match to TRBD1 covers 9 bases. What was sequenced was blood, either unsorted or a sorted T cell fraction (not recorded which). The receptor's source is a male donor with ankylosing spondylitis or in good health (not recorded which). Here the CDR3 reads CASSVNRDRESPLHF. As DNA, the CDR3 is TGTGCCAGCAGCGTCAACCGGGACAGGGAGTCACCCCTCCACTTT.